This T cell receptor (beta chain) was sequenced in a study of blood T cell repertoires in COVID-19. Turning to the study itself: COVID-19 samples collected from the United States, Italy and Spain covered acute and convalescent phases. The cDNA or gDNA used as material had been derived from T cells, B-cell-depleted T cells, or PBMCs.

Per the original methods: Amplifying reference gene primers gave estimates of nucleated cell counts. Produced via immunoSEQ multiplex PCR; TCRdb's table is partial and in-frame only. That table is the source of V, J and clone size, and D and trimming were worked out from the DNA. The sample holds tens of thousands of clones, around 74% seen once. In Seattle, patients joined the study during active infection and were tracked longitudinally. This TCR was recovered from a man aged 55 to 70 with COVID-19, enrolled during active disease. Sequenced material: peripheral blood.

The CDR3 sequence: CSPQTVNYGYTF. For the CDR3, the DNA is TGCAGCCCCCAGACAGTTAACTATGGCTACACCTTC. This sequence joins TRBV29-1 and TRBJ1-2; TRBD1 might be the D (5 bases). Trimming removed 8 bases from V and 1 base from J, with 11 bases in between. The CDR3 extends over 12 amino acids. Germline CDR1 reads SQVTM; CDR2 reads ANQGSEA.